This T cell receptor (beta chain) was obtained from a study of vaccination effects on CD4 cells after COVID-19. The data were produced by immunoSEQ multiplex PCR, yet TCRdb's version contains in-frame clones alone and is incomplete. The sample has about 79,000 clones; around 76% are singletons. Before any sequencing was done, the ViraFEST assay used viral peptide pools to expand antigen-specific CD4+ T cells. Following culture for around 10 days, CD4+ T cells were isolated. As regards this clone: Antigen specificity is unknown.

This sample comprised CD4+ T cells from PBMCs cultured with HCoV-229E spike peptides, obtained before COVID-19 vaccination. This clonotype was obtained from a human donor who received a COVID-19 vaccine.

The CDR3 spells CASSLDQGGNTIYF. The CDR3 bases are TGTGCCAGCAGTTTGGACCAAGGAGGGAACACCATATATTTT. J is TRBJ1-3 and V is TRBV2, with D unresolved. CDR1 and CDR2 from the germline V gene are SNHLY and FYNNEI. The CDR3 covers 14 residues. The ends were cut back, 5 bases at V and 7 bases at J, with 15 bases in the middle.